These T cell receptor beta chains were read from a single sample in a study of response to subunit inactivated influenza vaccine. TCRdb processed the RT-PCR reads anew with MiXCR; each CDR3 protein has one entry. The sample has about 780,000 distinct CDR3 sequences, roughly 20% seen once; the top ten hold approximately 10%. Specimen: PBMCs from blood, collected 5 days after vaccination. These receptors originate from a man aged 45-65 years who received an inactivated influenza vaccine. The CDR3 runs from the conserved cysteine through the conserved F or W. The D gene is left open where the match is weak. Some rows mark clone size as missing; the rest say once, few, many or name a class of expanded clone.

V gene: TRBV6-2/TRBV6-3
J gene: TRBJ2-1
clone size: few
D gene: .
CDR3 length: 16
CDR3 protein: CASSYRERPPTNEQFF
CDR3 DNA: TGTGCCAGCAGTTACCGCGAGCGCCCCCCTACAAATGAGCAGTTCTTC

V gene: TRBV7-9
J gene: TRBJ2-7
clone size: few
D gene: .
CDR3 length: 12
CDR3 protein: CASSSSHYEQYF
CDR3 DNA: TGTGCCAGCAGCTCGAGCCACTACGAGCAGTACTTC

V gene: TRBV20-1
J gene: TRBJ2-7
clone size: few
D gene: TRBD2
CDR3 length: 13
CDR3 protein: CSASYGRSYEQYF
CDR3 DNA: TGCAGTGCTAGCTACGGGAGGTCCTACGAGCAGTACTTC

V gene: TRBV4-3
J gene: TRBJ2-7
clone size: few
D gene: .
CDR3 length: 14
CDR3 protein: CAREKRNLDYEQYF
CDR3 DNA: TGCGCCAGGGAAAAGCGGAACTTAGACTACGAGCAGTACTTC

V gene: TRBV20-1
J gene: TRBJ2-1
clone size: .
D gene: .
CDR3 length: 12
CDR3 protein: CSADRNHNEQFF
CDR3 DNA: TGCAGTGCAGACAGGAACCACAATGAGCAGTTCTTC

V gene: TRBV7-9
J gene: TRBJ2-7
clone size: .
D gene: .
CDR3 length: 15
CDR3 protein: CASSLAGEGAYEQYF
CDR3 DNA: TGTGCCAGCAGCTTAGCCGGTGAGGGGGCCTACGAGCAGTACTTC

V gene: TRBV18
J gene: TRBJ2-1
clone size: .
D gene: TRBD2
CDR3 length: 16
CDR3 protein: CASSPSSGRADTEQFF
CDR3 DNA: TGTGCCAGCTCACCAAGTAGCGGGAGGGCCGACACTGAGCAGTTCTTC

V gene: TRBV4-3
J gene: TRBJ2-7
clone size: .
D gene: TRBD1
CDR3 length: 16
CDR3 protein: CASSRSDRTNSYEQYF
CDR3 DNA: TGCGCCAGCAGCCGATCGGACAGGACCAATTCCTACGAGCAGTACTTC

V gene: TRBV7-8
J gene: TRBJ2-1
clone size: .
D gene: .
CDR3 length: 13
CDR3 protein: CASSLGFGTEQFF
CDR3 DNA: TGTGCCAGCAGCTTAGGGTTTGGTACGGAGCAGTTCTTC

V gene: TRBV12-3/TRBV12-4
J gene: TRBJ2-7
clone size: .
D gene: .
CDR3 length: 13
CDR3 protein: CASSFAERGEQYF
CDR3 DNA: TGTGCCAGCAGTTTTGCGGAGAGGGGCGAGCAGTACTTC

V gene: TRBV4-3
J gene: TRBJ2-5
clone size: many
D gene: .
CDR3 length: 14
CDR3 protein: CASSQDWGQETQYF
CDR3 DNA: TGCGCCAGCAGCCAAGACTGGGGGCAAGAGACCCAGTACTTC

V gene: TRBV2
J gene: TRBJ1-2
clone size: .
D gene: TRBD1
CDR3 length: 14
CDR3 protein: CASKRDRGLGGYTF
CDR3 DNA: TGTGCCAGCAAACGGGACAGGGGGCTGGGTGGCTACACCTTC

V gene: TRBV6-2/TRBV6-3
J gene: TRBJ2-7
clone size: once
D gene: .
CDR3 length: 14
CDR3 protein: CASSYGADSYEQYF
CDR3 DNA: TGTGCCAGCAGTTACGGGGCAGACTCTTACGAGCAGTACTTC

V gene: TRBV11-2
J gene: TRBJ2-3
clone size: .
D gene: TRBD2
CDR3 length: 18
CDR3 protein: CASSWGLADRTSTDTQYF
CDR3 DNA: TGTGCCAGCAGCTGGGGACTAGCGGACCGTACTAGCACAGATACGCAGTATTTT

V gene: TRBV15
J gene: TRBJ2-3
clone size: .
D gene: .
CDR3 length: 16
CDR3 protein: CATSRDKGGSTDTQYF
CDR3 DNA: TGTGCCACCAGCAGAGACAAGGGCGGAAGCACAGATACGCAGTATTTT

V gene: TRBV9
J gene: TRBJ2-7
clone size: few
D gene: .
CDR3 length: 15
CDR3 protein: CASSVGPSTTYEQYF
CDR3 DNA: TGTGCCAGCAGCGTAGGTCCCAGTACGACCTACGAGCAGTACTTC

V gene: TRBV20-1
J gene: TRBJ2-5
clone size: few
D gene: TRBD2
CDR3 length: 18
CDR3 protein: CSARDYGGSSGDLETQYF
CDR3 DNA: TGCAGTGCTAGAGATTATGGGGGATCTAGCGGGGACTTAGAGACCCAGTACTTC

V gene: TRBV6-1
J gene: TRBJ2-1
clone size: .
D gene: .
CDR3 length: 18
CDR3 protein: CASRLTGSMDASYNEQFF
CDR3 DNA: TGTGCCAGCAGACTTACGGGGAGTATGGACGCATCCTACAATGAGCAGTTCTTC

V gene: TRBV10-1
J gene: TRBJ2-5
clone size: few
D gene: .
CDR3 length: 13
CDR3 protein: CASGGLSQETQYF
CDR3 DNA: TGCGCCAGCGGAGGACTGAGCCAAGAGACCCAGTACTTC

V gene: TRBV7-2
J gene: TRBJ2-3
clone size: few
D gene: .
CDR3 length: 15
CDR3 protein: CASSLLSHSTDTQYF
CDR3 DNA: TGTGCCAGCAGCTTACTCTCCCACTCCACAGATACGCAGTATTTT

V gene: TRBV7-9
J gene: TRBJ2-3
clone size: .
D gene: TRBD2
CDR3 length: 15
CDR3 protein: CASNRGETSTDTQYF
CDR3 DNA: TGTGCCAGCAATCGGGGGGAAACTAGCACAGATACGCAGTATTTT

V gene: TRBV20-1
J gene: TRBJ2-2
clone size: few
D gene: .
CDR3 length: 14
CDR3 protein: CSARTNPNTGELFF
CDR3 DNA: TGCAGTGCGCGGACTAACCCGAACACCGGGGAGCTGTTTTTT

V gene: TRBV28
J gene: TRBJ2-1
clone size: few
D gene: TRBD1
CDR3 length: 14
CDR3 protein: CASSLYRTGNEQFF
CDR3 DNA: TGTGCCAGCAGTTTGTATCGGACAGGCAATGAGCAGTTCTTC

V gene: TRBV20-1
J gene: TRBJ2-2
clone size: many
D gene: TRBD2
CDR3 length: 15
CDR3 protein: CSAMGLAGLTGELFF
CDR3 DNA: TGCAGTGCTATGGGACTAGCGGGGCTCACCGGGGAGCTGTTTTTT

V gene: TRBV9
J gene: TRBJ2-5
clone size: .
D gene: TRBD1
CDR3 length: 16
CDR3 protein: CASSDTDRGPGETQYF
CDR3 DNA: TGTGCCAGCAGTGACACCGACAGGGGGCCAGGGGAGACCCAGTACTTC

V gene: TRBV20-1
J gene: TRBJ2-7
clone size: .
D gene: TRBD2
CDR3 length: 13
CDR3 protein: CSVRLADFYEQYF
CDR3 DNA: TGCAGTGTCAGACTAGCGGACTTCTACGAGCAGTACTTC

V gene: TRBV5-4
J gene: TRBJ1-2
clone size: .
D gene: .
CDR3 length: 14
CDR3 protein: CASSLDTGGGRYTF
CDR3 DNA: TGTGCCAGCAGCTTGGACACGGGTGGGGGAAGATACACCTTC

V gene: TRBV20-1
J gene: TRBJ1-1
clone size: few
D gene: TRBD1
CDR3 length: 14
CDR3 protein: CSARPGTANTEAFF
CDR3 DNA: TGCAGTGCCCGACCCGGGACAGCGAACACTGAAGCTTTCTTT

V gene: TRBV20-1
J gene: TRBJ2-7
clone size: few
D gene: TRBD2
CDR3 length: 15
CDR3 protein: CSANPLTSGSYEQYF
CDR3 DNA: TGCAGTGCCAATCCGTTGACTAGCGGCTCCTACGAGCAGTACTTC

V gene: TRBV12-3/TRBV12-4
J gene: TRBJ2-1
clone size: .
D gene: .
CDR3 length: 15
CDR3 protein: CASSLEVGLGVEQFF
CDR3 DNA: TGTGCCAGCAGTTTAGAGGTGGGGCTAGGTGTTGAGCAGTTCTTC

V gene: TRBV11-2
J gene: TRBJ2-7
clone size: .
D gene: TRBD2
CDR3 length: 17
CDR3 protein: CASSLELSRGGGYEQYF
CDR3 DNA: TGTGCCAGCAGCTTAGAATTGTCGCGGGGGGGTGGATACGAGCAGTACTTC

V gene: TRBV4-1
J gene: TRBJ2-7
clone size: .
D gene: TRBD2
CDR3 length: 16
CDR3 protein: CASSQDGQAGEWGLYF
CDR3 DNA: TGCGCCAGCAGCCAAGATGGTCAAGCGGGAGAATGGGGTCTGTACTTC

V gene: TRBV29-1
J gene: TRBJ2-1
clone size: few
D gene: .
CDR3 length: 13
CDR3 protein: CSLRLVSYNEQFF
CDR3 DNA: TGCAGCCTTCGACTAGTCTCGTACAATGAGCAGTTCTTC

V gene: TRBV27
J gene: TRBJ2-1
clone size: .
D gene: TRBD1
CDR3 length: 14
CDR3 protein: CASSLIQGVGEQFF
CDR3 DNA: TGTGCCAGCAGTTTGATACAGGGGGTCGGTGAGCAGTTCTTC

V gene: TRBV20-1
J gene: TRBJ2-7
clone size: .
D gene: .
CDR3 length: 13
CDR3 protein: CSARGGYGYEQYF
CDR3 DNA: TGCAGTGCTAGGGGGGGCTATGGCTACGAGCAGTACTTC

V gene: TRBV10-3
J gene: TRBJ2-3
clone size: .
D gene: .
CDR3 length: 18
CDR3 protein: CAISDSLGTRRGTDTQYF
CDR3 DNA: TGTGCCATCAGTGATTCCCTCGGGACCCGGAGGGGCACAGATACGCAGTATTTT

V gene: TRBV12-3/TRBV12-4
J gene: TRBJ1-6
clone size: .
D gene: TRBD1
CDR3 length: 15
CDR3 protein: CASSAGTGVNSPLHF
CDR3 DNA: TGTGCCAGCAGTGCCGGGACAGGAGTTAATTCACCCCTCCACTTT

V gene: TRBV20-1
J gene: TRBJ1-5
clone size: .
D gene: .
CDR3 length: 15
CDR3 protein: CSAREDRYSNQPQHF
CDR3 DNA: TGCAGTGCTAGAGAGGACAGATATAGCAATCAGCCCCAGCATTTT

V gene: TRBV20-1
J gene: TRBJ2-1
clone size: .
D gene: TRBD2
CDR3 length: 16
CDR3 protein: CSAREESLADNNEQFF
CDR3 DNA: TGCAGTGCTAGAGAGGAGTCACTAGCGGACAACAATGAGCAGTTCTTC

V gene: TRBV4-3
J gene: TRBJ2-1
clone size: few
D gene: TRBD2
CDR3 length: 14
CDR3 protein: CASSQVTSASEQFF
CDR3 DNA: TGCGCCAGCAGCCAGGTCACTAGCGCTAGTGAGCAGTTCTTC

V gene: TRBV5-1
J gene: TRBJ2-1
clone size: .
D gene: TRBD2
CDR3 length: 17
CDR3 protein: CASSLAETSDYYNEQFF
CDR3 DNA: TGCGCCAGCAGCTTAGCCGAGACTAGCGACTACTACAATGAGCAGTTCTTC

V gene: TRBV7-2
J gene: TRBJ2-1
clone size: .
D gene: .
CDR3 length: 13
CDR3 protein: CASSLVADFEQFF
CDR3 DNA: TGTGCCAGCAGCTTAGTTGCGGACTTTGAGCAGTTCTTC

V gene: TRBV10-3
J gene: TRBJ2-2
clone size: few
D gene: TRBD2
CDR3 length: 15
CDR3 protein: CAISVGAGAVGELFF
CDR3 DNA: TGTGCCATCAGTGTGGGAGCGGGAGCGGTCGGGGAGCTGTTTTTT

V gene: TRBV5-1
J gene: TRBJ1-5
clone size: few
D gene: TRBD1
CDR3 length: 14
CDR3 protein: CASSDGQGGQPQHF
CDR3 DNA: TGCGCCAGCAGCGATGGACAGGGTGGGCAGCCCCAGCATTTT

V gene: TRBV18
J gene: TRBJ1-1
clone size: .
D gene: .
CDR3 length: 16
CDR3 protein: CASSPPMGAGVTEAFF
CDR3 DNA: TGTGCCAGCTCACCACCGATGGGGGCGGGGGTCACTGAAGCTTTCTTT

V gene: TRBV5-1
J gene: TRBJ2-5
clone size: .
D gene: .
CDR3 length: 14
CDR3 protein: CASSLDWHGETQYF
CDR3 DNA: TGCGCCAGCAGCTTGGACTGGCATGGGGAGACCCAGTACTTC

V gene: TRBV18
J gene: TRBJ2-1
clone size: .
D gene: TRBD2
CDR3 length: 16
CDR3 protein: CASSLRTSGLGNEQFF
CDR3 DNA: TGTGCCAGCTCACTACGGACTAGCGGGCTGGGGAATGAGCAGTTCTTC

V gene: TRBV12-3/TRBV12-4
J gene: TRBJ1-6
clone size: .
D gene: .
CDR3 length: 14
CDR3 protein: CASSFGSAGRALHF
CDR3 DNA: TGTGCCAGCAGTTTTGGATCGGCCGGGAGGGCCCTCCACTTT

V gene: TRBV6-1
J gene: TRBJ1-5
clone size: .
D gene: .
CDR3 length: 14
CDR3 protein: CASNPSGGDQPQHF
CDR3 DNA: TGTGCCAGCAACCCCAGCGGGGGCGATCAGCCCCAGCATTTT

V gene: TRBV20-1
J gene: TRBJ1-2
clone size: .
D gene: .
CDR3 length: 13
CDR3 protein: CSASSGGSYGYTF
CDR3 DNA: TGCAGTGCTAGTTCCGGGGGCTCCTATGGCTACACCTTC

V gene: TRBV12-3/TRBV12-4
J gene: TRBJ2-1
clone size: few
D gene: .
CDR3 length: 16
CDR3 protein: CASSPLMAGPDNEQFF
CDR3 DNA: TGTGCCAGCAGTCCACTTATGGCGGGGCCTGACAATGAGCAGTTCTTC

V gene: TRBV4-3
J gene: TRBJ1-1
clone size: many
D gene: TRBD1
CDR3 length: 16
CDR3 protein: CASSQDLTDRADQAFF
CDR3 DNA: TGCGCCAGCAGCCAAGATCTTACGGACAGGGCTGACCAAGCTTTCTTT

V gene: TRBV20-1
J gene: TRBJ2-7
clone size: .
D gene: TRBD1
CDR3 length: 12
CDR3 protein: CSAKDRGYEQYF
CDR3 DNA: TGCAGTGCTAAAGACAGGGGGTACGAGCAGTACTTC

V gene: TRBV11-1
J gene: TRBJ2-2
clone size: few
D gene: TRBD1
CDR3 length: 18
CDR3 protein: CASSPEGTGTGFTGELFF
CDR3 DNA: TGTGCCAGCAGCCCCGAAGGAACCGGGACAGGGTTCACCGGGGAGCTGTTTTTT

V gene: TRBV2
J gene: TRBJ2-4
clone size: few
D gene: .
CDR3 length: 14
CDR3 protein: CASSAGGDKNIQYF
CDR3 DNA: TGTGCCAGCAGTGCCGGGGGAGACAAAAACATTCAGTACTTC

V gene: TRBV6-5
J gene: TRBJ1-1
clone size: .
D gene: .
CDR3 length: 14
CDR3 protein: CASSSIGENTEAFF
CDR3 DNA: TGTGCCAGCAGTTCTATAGGAGAGAACACTGAAGCTTTCTTT

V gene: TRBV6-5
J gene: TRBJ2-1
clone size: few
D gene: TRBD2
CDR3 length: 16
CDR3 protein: CASSYLLPGGINEQFF
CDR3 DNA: TGTGCCAGCAGTTACTTACTACCGGGGGGGATAAATGAGCAGTTCTTC

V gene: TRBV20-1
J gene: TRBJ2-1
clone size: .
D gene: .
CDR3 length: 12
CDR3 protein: CSARDPSAEEFF
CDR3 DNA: TGCAGTGCTAGAGATCCGAGTGCAGAAGAGTTCTTC

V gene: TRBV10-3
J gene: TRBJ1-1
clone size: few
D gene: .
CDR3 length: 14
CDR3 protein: CAISESGGRTEAFF
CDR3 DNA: TGTGCCATCAGTGAGTCAGGGGGAAGGACTGAAGCTTTCTTT